Below are 25 T cell receptor beta chains sequenced from a single sample in a study of blood T cells in healthy people across ages (dated by TCRdb to about 2015). Receptor amplification or capture employed 5' RACE. Sequencing instrument: Illumina HiSeq 2500. A second PCR of 7 to 11 cycles was performed with a sample-barcoded 5' primer and a J-beta primer mix. TCRdb cleaned the public reads at Q25 with fastp, built clones with MiXCR and kept in-frame beta chains. CDR3 protein sequences are deduplicated, and each keeps its most common genes and DNA. The sample table records some 890,000 distinct CDR3 sequences; about 27% of these occur just once. The ten largest clones represent roughly 10% of the sample. These data also formed part of another study, on T cells of mothers and their children.

Sequencing input: blood. Source of these receptors: a woman aged 35 to 49 in good health.

This clonotype was seen only a few times. This chain joins TRBV28 and TRBJ2-7; 10 bases fit TRBD2. Germline CDR1 and CDR2: MDHEN and SYDVKM. The CDR3 covers 15 residues. V shed 5 bases, J shed 1 base, and the junction held 5 bases outside the gene matches. CDR3 in DNA: TGTGCCAGCAGTCAGACTAGCGGGTTTTCCTACGAGCAGTACTTC. Protein: CASSQTSGFSYEQYF. Combining the CDR3 with reference TRBV28 and TRBJ2-7 gives the whole variable domain DVKVTQSSRYLVKRTGEKVFLECVQDMDHENMFWYRQDPGLGLRLIYFSYDVKMKEKGDIPEGYSVSREKKERFSLILESASTNQTSMYLCASSQTSGFSYEQYFGPGTRLTVT.

A few counts support this clonotype. The gene calls are TRBV7-2 and TRBJ2-1; TRBD1 matches 8 bases. The CDR3 sequence is 16 residues long. Germline CDR1 is SGHTA and CDR2 is FQGNSA. V lost 2 bases, J lost 4 bases, and 7 bases stayed unmatched. The CDR3 coding sequence is TGTGCCAGCAGCTTAAAGGCGGGGACAGGATACAATGAGCAGTTCTTC. Residues: CASSLKAGTGYNEQFF. The full variable domain, rest sourced from reference TRBV7-2 and TRBJ2-1, is GAGVSQSPSNKVTEKGKDVELRCDPISGHTALYWYRQSLGQGLEFLIYFQGNSAPDKSGLPSDRFSAERTGGSVSTLTIQRTQQEDSAVYLCASSLKAGTGYNEQFFGPGTRLTVL.

This clonotype was counted at least ten times. The chain links TRBV7-2 to TRBJ2-1; D might be TRBD1 or TRBD2, each matching 5 bases. The V gene lost 5 bases and the J gene lost 7 bases, with 12 bases spanning the gap. CDR1 and CDR2 (germline): SGHTA, FQGNSA. This CDR3 spans 13 amino acids. CDR3: CASSLRGRNEQFF. For the CDR3, the DNA is TGTGCCAGCAGCCTCCGGGGCCGGAATGAGCAGTTCTTC. Complete variable domain (other parts from reference TRBV7-2 and TRBJ2-1): GAGVSQSPSNKVTEKGKDVELRCDPISGHTALYWYRQSLGQGLEFLIYFQGNSAPDKSGLPSDRFSAERTGGSVSTLTIQRTQQEDSAVYLCASSLRGRNEQFFGPGTRLTVL.

This clonotype was found many times. The chain is built from TRBV20-1 and TRBJ2-7, with TRBD1 matching over 7 bases. This CDR3 spans 14 amino acids. The germline gives CDR1 DFQATT, CDR2 SNEGSKA (reference sequence). V dropped 5 bases and J dropped 2; count of bases not matched to a gene: 9. Written as DNA, the CDR3 is TGCAGTGCTGAACCGGGACAGAGGACCTACGAGCAGTACTTC. As protein: CSAEPGQRTYEQYF.

This clonotype came up many times. This sequence joins TRBV5-1 and TRBJ2-2; D uncertain. CDR3 length: 14 residues. CDR1 and CDR2 from the germline V gene are SGHRS and YFSETQ. Trimming shortened V by 0 bases and J by 4 bases, and 7 bases separated the two germline ends. Written as DNA, the CDR3 is TGCGCCAGCAGCTTGGATATAGGCACCGGGGAGCTGTTTTTT. This encodes CASSLDIGTGELFF.

This clonotype was recorded once. This chain links TRBV5-6 with TRBJ2-1, with TRBD2 matching over 12 bases. There are 17 residues in the CDR3. Trimming removed 4 bases from V and 4 bases from J; junction bases left unmatched: 9. From germline, CDR1 is SGHDT and CDR2 YYEEEE. The CDR3 is CASSAVGGTSGYNEQFF. The DNA for the CDR3 is TGTGCCAGCAGCGCGGTAGGAGGGACTAGCGGGTACAATGAGCAGTTCTTC.

The chain links TRBV10-3 to TRBJ2-3; 13 bases fit TRBD2. With V trimmed by 6 bases and J by 6 bases, 3 bases remained unmatched. Germline V gives CDR1 ENHRY, CDR2 SYGVKD. The CDR3 contains 14 residues. The CDR3 DNA is TGTGCCATCAGCCGACTAGCGGGGGGCGATACGCAGTATTTT. It translates to CAISRLAGGDTQYF.

This clonotype was detected many times. J is TRBJ2-7 and V is TRBV7-2; no reliable D call. Trimming stripped 1 base from V and 0 bases from J, with 10 bases between. Germline V gives CDR1 SGHTA, CDR2 FQGNSA. The CDR3 covers 15 residues. CDR3 nucleotide sequence: TGTGCCAGCAGCTTAGGGCTAACCTACTCCTACGAGCAGTACTTC. Translated, it gives CASSLGLTYSYEQYF. Filled out from reference TRBV7-2 and TRBJ2-7, the complete variable domain reads GAGVSQSPSNKVTEKGKDVELRCDPISGHTALYWYRQSLGQGLEFLIYFQGNSAPDKSGLPSDRFSAERTGGSVSTLTIQRTQQEDSAVYLCASSLGLTYSYEQYFGPGTRLTVT.

This clonotype has just a few counts. V is TRBV5-1 and J is TRBJ1-1; TRBD1 aligns across 9 bases. Germline assignment: CDR1 SGHRS and CDR2 YFSETQ. The CDR3 covers 15 residues. J gave up 3 bases and V 2 bases, and 5 bases lay outside the gene matches. CDR3 nucleotide sequence: TGCGCCAGCAGCTTACAGGGGGCGACGGACACTGAAGCTTTCTTT. It encodes CASSLQGATDTEAFF.

The CDR3 DNA is TGCGCCAGCACCGGACACTCAGCTAACTATGGCTACACCTTC. Residues: CASTGHSANYGYTF. This chain links TRBV5-1 with TRBJ1-2, with D possibly matching TRBD1 (5 bases). Germline V CDR1 and CDR2: SGHRS, YFSETQ. V lost 6 bases and J lost 0, with 12 bases in between. The CDR3 has 14 amino acids. The full variable domain, completed using reference TRBV5-1 and TRBJ1-2, is KAGVTQTPRYLIKTRGQQVTLSCSPISGHRSVSWYQQTPGQGLQFLFEYFSETQRNKGNFPGRFSGRQFSNSRSEMNVSTLELGDSALYLCASTGHSANYGYTFGSGTRLTVV.

About this clonotype: A single base separates this from a much larger clone, so it may be a read error. This chain joins TRBV7-3 and TRBJ2-5, with no clear D. The J call is doubtful: the DNA matches TRBJ2-7 better. The length of the CDR3 is 13 residues. CDR1 is SGHTA, CDR2 FQGTGA, per germline. This chain's CDR3 is CASSLNSLYEQYF. CDR3 DNA: TGTGCCAGCAGCCTTAACAGCCTCTACGAGCAGTACTTC.

CDR3 residues: CSARDLSGDQPQHF. In nucleotides, the CDR3 is TGCAGTGCTAGGGACCTTTCGGGGGATCAGCCCCAGCATTTT. The gene calls are TRBV20-1 and TRBJ1-5; weak D call: TRBD1 (5 bases). CDR1 and CDR2 (germline): DFQATT, SNEGSKA (reference sequence). The CDR3 loop spans 14 amino acids. Trimming removed 3 bases at V and 5 bases at J, with 14 bases between.

This clonotype was detected a few times. A much bigger clone sits one base away, suggesting this may be a read error. The chain carries TRBV7-9 and TRBJ2-5; TRBD2 aligns across 11 bases. Germline V gene lookup returns CDR1 SEHNR and CDR2 FQNEAQ (reference sequence). J lost 4 bases, V lost 10 bases, and 8 bases had no gene match. This CDR3 contains 14 residues. In DNA form, the CDR3 reads TGTGCCACCCTGTCCCTAGCGGGGGGAGAGACCCAGTACTTC. Amino acids: CATLSLAGGETQYF.

The gene calls are TRBV3-1 and TRBJ1-2, with a weak D call TRBD1 (5 bases). The ends were cut back, 1 base at V and 1 base at J, with 13 bases in the middle. The length of the CDR3 is 16 residues. Germline V gene data show CDR1 as LGHDT and CDR2 as YNNKEL (reference sequence). DNA for the CDR3: TGTGCCAGCAGCCAAGGGGGAGGGGCTTTTAACTATGGCTACACCTTC. It codes for CASSQGGGAFNYGYTF.

The chain has TRBV11-3 and TRBJ2-7; maybe TRBD1 (6 bases). Trimming shortened V by 5 bases and J by 2 bases, and 19 bases separated the two germline ends. The CDR3 consists of 16 residues. Germline V gene sequence: CDR1 SGHNT, CDR2 YENEEA. The CDR3 nucleotides read TGTGCCAGCAGCGCCCAGTGGGGGAACAGGGCCTACGAGCAGTACTTC. This translates into CASSAQWGNRAYEQYF.

This chain connects TRBV20-1 to TRBJ2-7; 10 nucleotides line up with TRBD1. The closer fit of TRBJ2-4 to the DNA end suggests the J call may be wrong. Germline V gives CDR1 DFQATT, CDR2 SNEGSKA (reference sequence). This CDR3 is 12 amino acids long. CDR3: CSAPTGGNIQYF. As DNA, the CDR3 is TGCAGTGCGCCGACAGGGGGCAACATTCAGTACTTC.

This clonotype was counted between two and nine times. The J gene is TRBJ1-5, the V gene TRBV7-8; a possible D gene is TRBD1 (6 bases). Trimming removed 2 bases from V and 0 bases from J, with 14 bases in between. This CDR3 is 17 amino acids long. Germline CDR1 and CDR2: SGHVS and FQNEAQ. CDR3 bases: TGTGCCAGCAGCTTAAACAGGGTACCCAGTAGCAATCAGCCCCAGCATTTT. Residues: CASSLNRVPSSNQPQHF.

V and J are TRBV18 and TRBJ1-4; 10 bases match TRBD1. The ends lost 3 bases at V and 8 bases at J; junction bases unmatched: 3. This CDR3 region has 14 residues. Germline values: CDR1 KGHSH, CDR2 LQKENI. The CDR3 coding sequence is TGTGCCAGCTCACCGACAGGGGGCAGAGAAAAACTGTTTTTT. Amino acid sequence: CASSPTGGREKLFF.

A few counts support this clonotype. The rearrangement links TRBV7-2 to TRBJ2-3; D is unclear. The CDR3 totals 13 residues. The ends were cut back, 5 bases at V and 5 bases at J, with 11 bases in the middle. The germline gives CDR1 SGHTA, CDR2 FQGNSA. As DNA, the CDR3 is TGTGCCAGCAGCCGAAAGGGTGAAGATACGCAGTATTTT. It translates to CASSRKGEDTQYF. The complete variable domain, with remaining parts taken from reference TRBV7-2 and TRBJ2-3, reads GAGVSQSPSNKVTEKGKDVELRCDPISGHTALYWYRQSLGQGLEFLIYFQGNSAPDKSGLPSDRFSAERTGGSVSTLTIQRTQQEDSAVYLCASSRKGEDTQYFGPGTRLTVL.

As DNA, the CDR3 is TGTGCCAGCTCACCACCGCTAGCCAGTCGCAATGAGCAGTTCTTC. Its translation: CASSPPLASRNEQFF. This chain joins TRBV18 and TRBJ2-1; tentatively, D is TRBD2 (5 bases). The CDR3 extends over 15 amino acids. With 0 bases removed from V and 6 bases from J, the gap between germline ends came to 12 bases. In germline, CDR1 is KGHSH, CDR2 LQKENI.

This chain joins TRBV6-6 and TRBJ2-7; 12 bases line up with TRBD2. V shed 5 bases and J 5 bases; nucleotides not matched to a gene: 4. From germline, CDR1 is MNHNY and CDR2 SVGAGI (reference sequence). The CDR3 length is 14 residues. The CDR3: CASSPGLAGNEQYF. The CDR3 nucleotides are TGTGCCAGCAGTCCCGGACTAGCGGGAAACGAGCAGTACTTC.

The rearrangement joins TRBV7-9 to TRBJ2-1; D might be TRBD1 (5 bases). This CDR3 is 12 amino acids long. The germline V and J ends were trimmed by 1 base and 10 bases, with 8 bases remaining between them. Germline V lookup: CDR1 SEHNR, CDR2 FQNEAQ (reference sequence). This CDR3 is CASSLGGEEQFF. The CDR3 nucleotides are TGTGCCAGCAGCTTAGGGGGCGAAGAGCAGTTCTTC.

This clonotype has only a few counts. This could be a read error, since a much larger clone is one nucleotide away. The rearrangement joins TRBV24-1 to TRBJ2-5, with D maybe TRBD2 (6 bases). V lost 1 base and J lost 5, with 13 bases in between. The CDR3 totals 15 residues. Germline CDR1 reads KGHDR; CDR2 reads SFDVKD. The CDR3 region is CATSDFHGGSETQYF. For the CDR3, the DNA is TGTGCCACCAGTGATTTCCATGGGGGGTCGGAGACCCAGTACTTC.

This clonotype was detected many times. The chain uses TRBV5-1 and TRBJ1-2; D is unresolved. This CDR3 has 13 amino acids. Per the germline V gene, CDR1 is SGHRS and CDR2 is YFSETQ. V was clipped by 0 bases and J by 3 bases, with 6 bases between them. CDR3 bases: TGCGCCAGCAGCTTGGCGACGTACTATGGCTACACCTTC. Encoded protein: CASSLATYYGYTF. Complete variable domain (other parts from reference TRBV5-1 and TRBJ1-2): KAGVTQTPRYLIKTRGQQVTLSCSPISGHRSVSWYQQTPGQGLQFLFEYFSETQRNKGNFPGRFSGRQFSNSRSEMNVSTLELGDSALYLCASSLATYYGYTFGSGTRLTVV.

The gene calls are TRBV28 and TRBJ2-1; TRBD1 agrees at 10 bases. Trimming at V came to 6 bases and at J to 1 base, leaving 6 bases not matched to a gene. This CDR3 comprises 16 residues. Germline V gives CDR1 MDHEN, CDR2 SYDVKM. The CDR3 loop is CASSRRGQGSYNEQFF. DNA for the CDR3: TGTGCCAGCAGCCGCCGGGGACAGGGGTCCTACAATGAGCAGTTCTTC.